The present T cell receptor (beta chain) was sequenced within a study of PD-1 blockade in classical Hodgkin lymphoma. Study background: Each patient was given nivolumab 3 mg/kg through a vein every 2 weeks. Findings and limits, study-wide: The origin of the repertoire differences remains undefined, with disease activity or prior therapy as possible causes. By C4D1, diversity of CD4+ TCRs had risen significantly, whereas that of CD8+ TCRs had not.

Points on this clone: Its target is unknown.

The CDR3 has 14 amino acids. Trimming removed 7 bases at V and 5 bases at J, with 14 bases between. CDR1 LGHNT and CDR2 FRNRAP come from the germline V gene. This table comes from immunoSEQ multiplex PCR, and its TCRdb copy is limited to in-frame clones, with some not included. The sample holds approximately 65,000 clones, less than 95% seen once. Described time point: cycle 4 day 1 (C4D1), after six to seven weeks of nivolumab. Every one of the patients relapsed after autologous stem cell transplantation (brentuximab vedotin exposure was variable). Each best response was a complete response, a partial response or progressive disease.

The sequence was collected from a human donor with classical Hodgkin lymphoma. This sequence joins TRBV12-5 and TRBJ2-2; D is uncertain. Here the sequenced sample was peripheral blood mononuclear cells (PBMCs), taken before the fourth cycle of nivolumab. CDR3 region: CASAPRSGTGELFF. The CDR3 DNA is TGTGCTAGTGCCCCCCGATCCGGGACCGGGGAGCTGTTTTTT.